This TCR beta chain was found in a study of vaccination and CD4 T cells after COVID-19 (dated 2022 in TCRdb). For the study in its entirety: Convalescent patients had a positive SARS-CoV-2 result on nasal swab PCR, and of these patients, 8 or 9 had mild disease and one had severe disease. For stimulating the cultures, overlapping spike peptide pools were used, derived from SARS-CoV-2 as well as from the common cold coronaviruses HCoV-NL63, HCoV-OC43 and HCoV-229E. Post-vaccine blood samples were collected a median of approximately 77 days after the second vaccine dose, ranging from roughly 13 to 250 days. Participants received two doses of either the Pfizer-BioNTech BNT162b2 vaccine (n=8) or the Moderna mRNA-1273 vaccine (n=2). In control cultures, a CEFX viral epitope pool was used as positive control, an HIV-1 Nef peptide pool was used as negative control, or no peptide was added. Post-COVID blood samples were collected from convalescent patients a median of around 100 days after diagnosis, with a range of roughly 35 to 161 days. In around 9 COVID-19 convalescent patients and a handful of infection-naive healthy vaccine recipients, researchers compared the spike-specific CD4+ TCR repertoire from before mRNA vaccination with the repertoire from after. The convalescent cohort included six males and four females, with two Hispanic individuals, seven Caucasians, two Asians and one multiracial person. What the research found in general, with its limitations: Of the vaccine-specific clones in convalescent patients, 304 of 307, or nearly all, reacted only to SARS-CoV-2 spike and did not cross-react with common cold coronaviruses. Relatively few convalescent patients were included in the study, and early timepoints after natural infection were not analyzed. An increase in the median number of SARS-CoV-2-reactive clonotypes from 21 after infection to 38 after vaccination was observed, but the change was not found to be significant. Among the post-vaccine SARS-CoV-2-reactive clones in convalescent patients, a median approximately 86% showed up only after vaccination, which suggests vaccine-specific priming.

The method was PCR. DNA from cultured CD4+ T cells was subjected to TCR sequencing with the Oncomine TCR Beta short-read assay at the Johns Hopkins FTIC core. Genomic DNA was extracted from the cultured CD4+ T cells with the QIAamp micro DNA kit. Oncomine TCR Beta libraries from cultured CD4+ T cells were pooled with unique dual indexes and sequenced on an Illumina iSeq 100. Concerning the study's data processing: Non-productive sequences were removed, and CDR3s not starting with C, not ending with F or W, or shorter than 7 amino acids were discarded. The MANAFEST web application identified antigen-specific clonotypes by comparing peptide-stimulated wells against reference wells and other culture wells. To be called positive, a clone needed an FDR below 0.05, an odds ratio above 5, and a productive frequency above 0.1% in at least two of three replicate wells. Cross-reactive clonotypes were defined as significantly expanded in both SARS-CoV-2 spike wells and at least one common cold coronavirus spike condition. CDR3 homology was assessed with Levenshtein distances (stringdist) and unrooted phylogenetic trees (ape) in R version 3.6.1. TCRdb reworked the public reads: Q25 trimming with fastp, MiXCR clone assembly, productive beta chains retained. When rows share a CDR3 protein, they turn into one entry using the most common DNA and genes. For this entry, the V and J calls and clone size follow TCRdb and not the study's own pipeline. The sample records about 14,000 distinct CDR3 sequences, 52% of which are singletons. The ten largest clones capture over 8% of the sample.

The sample's treatment or condition label, in plain terms: roughly ten-day PBMC culture with coronavirus spike peptide pools or control peptides (ViraFEST assay). The ViraFEST assay, used in the study, expanded antigen-specific T cells with peptide pools and then identified the expanded clonotypes through TCR sequencing. The positive SARS-CoV-2 PCR tests of the convalescent patients were dated from March to December 2020, before the Alpha, Beta and Delta variants emerged in the United States. Each well held about 1.8 million PBMCs cultured with around 10 ug/ml peptide pools in IMDM containing approximately 4.8% human AB serum and around 9 IU/ml IL-2. Half of the culture medium was replaced with fresh IL-2-containing medium on days 3 and 7. Once the cells had been in culture for about 10 days, the EasySep CD4+ T cell isolation kit was used to isolate CD4+ T cells by negative selection. PBMCs were separated from whole blood using Ficoll-Paque Plus gradient centrifugation and then either used fresh or cryopreserved at -140C. Triplicate wells were generally used for each culture condition.

As concerns this clonotype: The clone's antigen remains unknown. A junction end diverges from the germline sequence, so it may reflect a read error.

The material sequenced was CD4+ T cells from blood, cultured in vitro. This clonotype was obtained from a human donor who had recovered from COVID-19.

The CDR3 corresponds to CASSPQTPNTGDLFF. The DNA sequence is as follows: TGTGCCAGCTCACCCCAGACCCCGAACACCGGGGATCTGTTTTTT. Recombination linked TRBV18 to TRBJ2-2; D gene: possibly TRBD2, on 5 matching bases. In the germline V gene, CDR1 corresponds to KGHSH and CDR2 to LQKENI. The CDR3 sequence holds 15 residues, the cysteine and phenylalanine included. Of the read, only the CDR3 DNA is kept; its 45 bases are in frame from base 1.